The 5 T cell receptor beta chains given below trace back to one sample, sequenced in a study of PD-1 blockade in classical Hodgkin lymphoma. Documented time point: cycle 4 day 1 (C4D1), after more than five weeks of nivolumab. Each of the patients experienced relapse following autologous stem cell transplantation, and their brentuximab vedotin exposure differed. Assay used: immunoSEQ multiplex PCR; TCRdb lists only in-frame clones, some missing. The sample has around 50,000 clones; approximately 72% are singletons. The material was peripheral blood mononuclear cells (PBMCs), obtained before the fourth cycle of nivolumab. The receptors stem from a human donor with classical Hodgkin lymphoma.

This chain joins TRBV14 and TRBJ1-1; unclear D gene. V lost 0 bases, J lost 1 base, and 6 bases lay in between. The CDR3 runs to 14 residues. CDR1 is SGHDN, CDR2 FVKESK, per germline. The CDR3 DNA reads as TGTGCCAGCAGCCAAGACAGTTGGAACACTGAAGCTTTCTTT. This sequence encodes CASSQDSWNTEAFF.

The chain joins TRBV7-9 to TRBJ2-5; tentatively, D is TRBD2 (6 bases). Germline V CDR1 and CDR2: SEHNR, FQNEAQ (reference sequence). The V end was cut by 5 bases, the J end by 2 bases, with 15 bases between. The CDR3 spans 15 residues. The CDR3 protein is CASSPAGFGQETQYF. The DNA for the CDR3 is TGTGCCAGCAGCCCCGCGGGATTTGGGCAAGAGACCCAGTACTTC.

V and J are TRBV18 and TRBJ1-3; no definite D call. The CDR3 sequence is 13 residues long. The V end was cut by 3 bases, the J end by 6 bases, with 9 bases between. Germline values: CDR1 KGHSH, CDR2 LQKENI. Here the CDR3 DNA reads TGTGCCAGCTCACCTTTTAACGAAAACACCATATATTTT. Translation gives CASSPFNENTIYF.

This clone turned up a few times. The chain couples TRBV7-2 to TRBJ2-7; D unclear. The V gene's germline CDR1 is SGHTA and CDR2 FQGNSA. The CDR3 is 12 amino acids. Trimming removed 4 bases at V and 6 bases at J, with 10 bases between. The CDR3 loop reads CASSSDWSEQYF. The CDR3 DNA reads TGTGCCAGCAGCTCCGACTGGTCCGAGCAGTACTTC. The whole variable domain, filled in from reference TRBV7-2 and TRBJ2-7, reads GAGVSQSPSNKVTEKGKDVELRCDPISGHTALYWYRQSLGQGLEFLIYFQGNSAPDKSGLPSDRFSAERTGGSVSTLTIQRTQQEDSAVYLCASSSDWSEQYFGPGTRLTVT.

This chain joins TRBV11-3 and TRBJ2-7, with 8 bases lining up with TRBD2. The CDR3 has 14 amino acids. The V gene end was trimmed by 2 bases and the J gene end by 4 bases; junction bases not matched to a gene: 4. Germline CDR1 is SGHNT and CDR2 is YENEEA. The CDR3 region has the DNA TGTGCCAGCAGCTTACTTAGCGGGAATTACGAGCAGTACTTC. Its protein product is CASSLLSGNYEQYF.